Each of the 15 T cell receptor beta chains below was sequenced from the same sample in a study of blood T cells in healthy people across ages. Sample-barcoded 5' priming and a J-beta primer mix drove a second PCR of roughly 7 to 11 cycles. TCRdb reanalysed the 5' RACE reads using MiXCR and keeps one entry per CDR3 protein. The table includes about 650,000 distinct CDR3 sequences, 32% detected once. The material sequenced was blood. Receptor source: a woman aged 80 or over in good health.

This clonotype was seen many times. The gene calls are TRBV5-1 and TRBJ1-1, with D possibly TRBD1 on 5 matching bases. Trimming took off 6 bases at V and 1 base at J, with 16 bases between the two ends. The CDR3 runs 15 residues. Germline assignment: CDR1 SGHRS and CDR2 YFSETQ. CDR3: CASTSQGPGNTEAFF. The DNA for the CDR3 is TGCGCCAGCACCTCCCAGGGTCCAGGGAACACTGAAGCTTTCTTT. The full variable domain, in which reference TRBV5-1 and TRBJ1-1 provide the parts outside the CDR3, is KAGVTQTPRYLIKTRGQQVTLSCSPISGHRSVSWYQQTPGQGLQFLFEYFSETQRNKGNFPGRFSGRQFSNSRSEMNVSTLELGDSALYLCASTSQGPGNTEAFFGQGTRLTVV.

This clonotype turned up a few times. This chain uses TRBV30 with TRBJ1-1; TRBD1 aligns across 7 bases. The J segment lost 5 bases and the V segment lost 1 base, leaving 7 bases of the junction unmatched. The CDR3 covers 14 residues. Looked up from germline, CDR1 is GTSNPN and CDR2 is SVGIG (reference sequence). CDR3 sequence reads: CAWSASGGRTEAFF. In DNA form, the CDR3 reads TGTGCCTGGAGTGCTTCAGGGGGGAGGACTGAAGCTTTCTTT.

The table lists this clonotype with many counts. The chain employs TRBV5-1 and TRBJ1-5, with a tentative D call TRBD1 (5 bases). The V and J ends lost 4 bases and 6 bases respectively, with 14 bases between them. This CDR3 has 14 amino acids. Per the germline V gene, CDR1 is SGHRS and CDR2 is YFSETQ. The CDR3 loop is CASSPGGTSQPQHF. CDR3 DNA sequence: TGCGCCAGCAGCCCCGGGGGGACCTCTCAGCCCCAGCATTTT.

DNA of the CDR3: TGTGCCAGCAGCCAAGGGGGGATCAACGAGCAGTACTTC. Protein sequence: CASSQGGINEQYF. The chain links TRBV7-9 to TRBJ2-5; D assignment may be TRBD1 or TRBD2 (6 bases each). The J call may not be correct, given that the DNA end is closer to TRBJ2-7. Per germline, CDR1 SEHNR and CDR2 FQNEAQ (reference sequence). There are 13 residues in the CDR3.

This clonotype occurred many times. The chain joins TRBV9 to TRBJ2-7; a possible D gene is TRBD1 (5 bases). V was clipped by 0 bases and J by 6 bases, with 10 bases between them. Germline-derived CDR1 and CDR2 are SGDLS and YYNGEE. The CDR3 covers 13 residues. The CDR3 is CASSVVGDGEQYF. The CDR3 bases are TGTGCCAGCAGCGTAGTAGGGGATGGCGAGCAGTACTTC.

This clonotype was observed a handful of times. A much larger clone sits a single nucleotide away, making a read error possible. CDR3 bases: TGCGCCAGCAGCTTGGCGGGCTCCCCTAACACAGATACGCAGTATTTT. It encodes CASSLAGSPNTDTQYF. The V and J genes are TRBV5-1 and TRBJ2-3; D remains unclear. Looked up from germline, CDR1 is SGHRS and CDR2 is YFSETQ. The V end lost 0 bases, the J end lost 2 bases, and 13 bases lay between the germline ends. This CDR3 is built from 16 residues. The variable domain in full, completed from reference TRBV5-1 and TRBJ2-3, reads KAGVTQTPRYLIKTRGQQVTLSCSPISGHRSVSWYQQTPGQGLQFLFEYFSETQRNKGNFPGRFSGRQFSNSRSEMNVSTLELGDSALYLCASSLAGSPNTDTQYFGPGTRLTVL.

The sample holds many counts of this clonotype. The chain recombines TRBV7-6 with TRBJ2-1; maybe TRBD2 (5 bases). The germline gives CDR1 SGHVS, CDR2 FNYEAQ. V was clipped by 5 bases and J by 0 bases, with 17 bases between them. The CDR3 loop spans 17 amino acids. The CDR3 DNA sequence: TGTGCCAGCAGCGCGGACTTAGGGATCAGCTCCTACAATGAGCAGTTCTTC. Amino acid sequence: CASSADLGISSYNEQFF.

A few counts support this clonotype. The rearrangement joins TRBV4-3 to TRBJ2-1; TRBD2 matches 12 bases. The assigned J gene may be wrong: the sequence end matches TRBJ2-7 better. Germline CDR1 reads LGHNA; CDR2 reads YSLEER. This CDR3 has 16 residues. CDR3 in amino acids: CASSQLAGGSYNEQYF. The DNA of the CDR3 is TGCGCCAGCAGCCAACTAGCGGGGGGGTCCTACAATGAGCAGTACTTC.

This clonotype was counted many times. The chain is built from TRBV7-8 and TRBJ2-7, with D maybe TRBD1 (5 bases). CDR1 SGHVS and CDR2 FQNEAQ come from the germline V gene. CDR3 size: 13 residues. V lost 5 bases, J lost 4 bases, and 12 bases lay in between. CDR3 nucleotide sequence: TGTGCCAGCAGCCAGGCGCAGGGTTACGAGCAGTACTTC. Protein sequence: CASSQAQGYEQYF.

This clonotype was observed many times. The gene calls are TRBV24-1 and TRBJ2-3; D is ambiguous. The V end lost 2 bases, the J end lost 2 bases, and 10 bases lay between the germline ends. The CDR3 has 15 residues. Germline-derived CDR1 and CDR2 are KGHDR and SFDVKD. This chain's CDR3 is CATSDSVWITDTQYF. Written as DNA, the CDR3 is TGTGCCACCAGTGATTCGGTATGGATCACAGATACGCAGTATTTT.

CDR3 in amino acids: CASSLTGGGQYF. In DNA form, the CDR3 reads TGTGCCAGCAGCTTAACAGGGGGTGGGCAGTACTTC. The J gene is TRBJ2-5, the V gene TRBV7-9; 8 bases agree with TRBD1. The junction had 4 bases not matched to a gene; V was cut back by 2 bases and J by 11 bases. CDR3 size: 12 residues. Germline V lookup: CDR1 SEHNR, CDR2 FQNEAQ (reference sequence).

As concerns this clonotype: Mismatch with germline at one junction end may stem from a read error. The genes are TRBV29-1 and TRBJ1-4; D gene ambiguous. Germline V lookup: CDR1 SQVTM, CDR2 ANQGSEA. This CDR3 has 12 amino acids. CDR3 sequence reads: CSVDEAGEKRFF. The CDR3 nucleotides are TGCAGCGTTGACGAGGCGGGTGAAAAACGGTTTTTT.

This clonotype was observed many times. The chain couples TRBV28 to TRBJ2-5, with D perhaps matching TRBD1 (5 bases). The germline CDR1 and CDR2 sequences are MDHEN and SYDVKM. Trimming cost V 2 bases and J 5 bases, with 15 bases left between them. The CDR3 has 15 amino acids. The CDR3 DNA sequence: TGTGCCAGCAGTTTAGTGGACACCCTGGCGGAGACCCAGTACTTC. Translating gives CASSLVDTLAETQYF. Based on the CDR3 plus reference TRBV28 and TRBJ2-5, the full variable domain is DVKVTQSSRYLVKRTGEKVFLECVQDMDHENMFWYRQDPGLGLRLIYFSYDVKMKEKGDIPEGYSVSREKKERFSLILESASTNQTSMYLCASSLVDTLAETQYFGPGTRLLVL.

V is TRBV11-2 and J is TRBJ2-3, with TRBD2 identical over 9 bases. The CDR3 spans 15 residues. The V and J ends lost 6 bases and 2 bases, in that order; junction bases with no gene match: 6. Germline V gene sequence: CDR1 SGHAT, CDR2 FQNNGV. The CDR3 DNA reads as TGTGCCAGCAGGCGAGCGGGGGGCGTCACAGATACGCAGTATTTT. Translated, it gives CASRRAGGVTDTQYF.

In its sample, this clonotype was seen many times. This sequence joins TRBV20-1 and TRBJ2-3; 7 bases line up with TRBD2. Germline V gene lookup returns CDR1 DFQATT and CDR2 SNEGSKA (reference sequence). This CDR3 spans 15 amino acids. After removal of 3 bases from V and 1 base from J, the junction contained 7 bases not matched to a gene. CDR3 DNA: TGCAGTGCTAGCGGCGGGGGTGGGGGCACAGATACGCAGTATTTT. Its translation: CSASGGGGGTDTQYF.